This T cell receptor (beta chain) was recorded in a study of blood T cell repertoires in COVID-19. V was clipped by 0 bases and J by 5 bases, with 11 bases between them. CDR1 is SGHRS, CDR2 YFSETQ, per germline. The CDR3 spans 15 residues. The assay was immunoSEQ multiplex PCR, and TCRdb's table has in-frame clones only and misses some. The sample holds under 450,000 clones, more than 85% seen once. This sequence joins TRBV5-1 and TRBJ2-2; a weak D match, TRBD1 (6 bases). Sequenced input: PBMCs or T cells enriched from blood (not recorded which). The clonotype was recovered from a woman aged 30 to 39 who had recovered from COVID-19. CDR3 DNA: TGCGCCAGCAGCTTGGAGCCAGGGGTTACCGGGGAGCTGTTTTTT. Protein product: CASSLEPGVTGELFF. Filled out from reference TRBV5-1 and TRBJ2-2, the complete variable domain reads KAGVTQTPRYLIKTRGQQVTLSCSPISGHRSVSWYQQTPGQGLQFLFEYFSETQRNKGNFPGRFSGRQFSNSRSEMNVSTLELGDSALYLCASSLEPGVTGELFFGEGSRLTVL.